This T cell receptor beta chain stems from a study of CD8 T cells in ankylosing spondylitis. This clonotype was seen ten or more times. Its antigen remains unknown. Study-level findings and limits: Enrichment of disease-linked clones was reportedly significant in matched ankylosing spondylitis synovial fluid. Fewer than ten highly homologous variants made up a TCR beta motif that seemed to typify ankylosing spondylitis blood. Certain motif variants had earlier appeared in reactive arthritis synovial fluid and blood.

MiXCR, applied by TCRdb to the 5' RACE reads, yields one record per CDR3 protein. The profile covers about 180,000 distinct CDR3 sequences, with 8.5% to 10% appearing a single time and about 15% taken by the ten largest. The CDR3 runs 10 residues. Between the trimmed V and J ends, which lost 7 bases and 4 bases, there was a span of 2 bases. CDR1 and CDR2 from the germline V gene are MNHEY and SVGEGT. Sequenced sample: blood, either unsorted or a sorted T cell fraction (not recorded which). The TCR originated in a female donor with ankylosing spondylitis or in good health (not recorded which). The gene calls are TRBV6-2 or TRBV6-3 and TRBJ1-5, with unresolved D. CDR3: CASKNQPQHF. The CDR3 nucleotides are TGTGCCAGCAAGAATCAGCCCCAGCATTTT.